This T cell receptor beta chain originates from a study of blood T cell repertoires in COVID-19 (dated by TCRdb to between 2020 and 2021). Regarding the complete study: The collaborator samples originated in the United States, Italy and Spain and spanned the acute and convalescent phases of COVID-19. The dataset comprised deeply sampled blood TCRbeta repertoires from subjects exposed to, actively infected with, or recovered from COVID-19. Where available, HLA class I and class II types were obtained from metadata supplied by the sample provider rather than from assay-based typing. The samples were drawn from the first 160 participants of the ongoing ImmuneRACE study and from 1,254 subjects provided by 6 global collaborators. Sample metadata almost always included a de-identified subject ID, COVID-19 status, age in years and sex. The material from the prospective study consisted of cDNA or gDNA derived from T cells, B-cell-depleted T cells, or PBMCs. A freely available public database, intended as a resource for researchers studying the immune response to SARS-CoV-2, is where the repertoires were released.

On this clone itself: There is no known antigen for this receptor. Base quality data are lacking; no much larger clone is found one base away.

Collaborating institutions collected whole blood in K2EDTA tubes following their own protocols. For TCRbeta analysis, collaborators shipped samples as frozen whole blood, isolated PBMCs, or DNA extracted from either of those sample types. Summary of the overall study and its limitations: The amount of clinical and demographic metadata varied by source and participant and was provided uncurated.

The immunoSEQ Assay, a bias-controlled multiplex PCR, was used to amplify TCRbeta CDR3 regions from genomic DNA. As for how the authors treated the data: Within the assay, amplification of reference gene primers was used to estimate how many nucleated cells each sample contained. To quantify the absolute abundance of each unique TCRbeta CDR3 rearrangement, sequence reads were collapsed and filtered. For each sample, productive Simpson clonality was calculated by taking the square root of Simpson's diversity index across productive rearrangements. TCRdb retrieved this table from immuneACCESS and kept in-frame rearrangements only. Not all clones are present; in checked studies, unresolved V genes account for under half, and no reason is known for the remainder. D and trimming come from the DNA, and the V and J calls and clone size come from that table. The sample table lists 150,000 to 200,000 clones, 86% of them with a count of one. 0.65% to 0.95% of the sample is taken by the ten largest.

The sample consisted of peripheral blood. The TCR sequence derives from a woman aged 70-85 years with acute or convalescent COVID-19.

The CDR3 reads CASSQAPDRNTEAFF. Here is the DNA: TGCGCCAGCAGCCAAGCCCCTGACAGGAACACTGAAGCTTTCTTT. Recombination linked TRBV4-3 to TRBJ1-1, with TRBD1 perhaps the D gene, on 5 matching bases. A distance of 10 bases separates the germline ends of V and J, which lose 1 base and 1 base respectively. From its cysteine to its phenylalanine, the CDR3 spans 15 amino acids. Only the CDR3 portion is preserved as DNA: 45 bases, with reading frame beginning at the first base. Per the germline V gene, LGHNA is the CDR1 and YSLEER is the CDR2.